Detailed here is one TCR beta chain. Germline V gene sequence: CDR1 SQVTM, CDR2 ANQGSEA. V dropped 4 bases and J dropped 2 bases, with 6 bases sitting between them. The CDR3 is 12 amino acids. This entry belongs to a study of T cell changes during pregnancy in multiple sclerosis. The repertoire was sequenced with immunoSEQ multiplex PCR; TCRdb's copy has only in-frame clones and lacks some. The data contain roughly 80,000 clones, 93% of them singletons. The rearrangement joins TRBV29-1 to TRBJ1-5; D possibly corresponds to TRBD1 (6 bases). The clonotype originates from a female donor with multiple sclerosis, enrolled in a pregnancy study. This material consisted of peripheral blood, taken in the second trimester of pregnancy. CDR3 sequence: CSVAGGNQPQHF. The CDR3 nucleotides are TGCAGCGTTGCAGGGGGCAATCAGCCCCAGCATTTT.